This T cell receptor beta chain was documented in a study of T-cell memory formation after mild COVID-19. Looking at the study overall: TCR clusters mostly belonged to single donors. Findings and limits, study-wide: The study found balanced CD4/CD8 in clones contracting day 15 to 85 and a CD4+ lean in later expanders.

This CDR3 region has 15 residues. Per the germline V gene, CDR1 is SGHKS and CDR2 is YYEKEE (reference sequence). The germline V and J ends were trimmed by 4 bases and 1 base, with 15 bases remaining between them. In this sample, this clonotype turned up a few times. What it binds is not known. Researchers used 5'RACE with constant-segment primers to make TCR alpha and TCR beta cDNA libraries that carry sample barcodes and UMIs. TCRdb itself ran the 5' RACE reads through MiXCR, one entry per CDR3 protein. Seen here are about 150,000 distinct CDR3 sequences, roughly 15% observed once, and the top ten hold roughly an eighth.

The receptor was isolated from an adult woman who had mild COVID-19 (a few samples of this study predate the infection). Cell type and time point are not known. The sequencing sample was made of PBMCs or a T cell subset sorted from them (not recorded which). This rearrangement joins TRBV5-5 to TRBJ2-7; D not certain. The CDR3 coding sequence is TGTGCCAGCAGCCAATGGACGGACGCTTCCTACGAGCAGTACTTC. Translating gives CASSQWTDASYEQYF.